The present entry profiles one T cell receptor (beta chain) with its context. The table came from immunoSEQ multiplex PCR; TCRdb's copy has only in-frame clones and leaves some out. The sample lists about 2 million clones, roughly 94% occurring once. The data derive from a study of shared clonotypes between healthy human individuals. Unmatched junction bases numbered 10, after V lost 8 bases and J lost 7 bases. CDR3 length equals 13 residues. Germline CDR1 KGHSH, CDR2 LQKENI. Every contributor of samples was a Caucasian grown-up residing in Nashville, Tennessee. Sequenced material: naive CD4+ T cells sorted from blood. Subset defined: CD45RA+ positively selected. The chain joins TRBV18 to TRBJ1-1; the match to TRBD1 covers 7 bases. This clonotype originated in a man aged 18-30 years in good health. CDR3 sequence reads: CASGPGTAFEAFF. The CDR3 region has the DNA TGTGCCAGCGGACCCGGGACAGCCTTTGAAGCTTTCTTT. The variable domain in full, with the rest retrieved from reference TRBV18 and TRBJ1-1, is NAGVMQNPRHLVRRRGQEARLRCSPMKGHSHVYWYRQLPEEGLKFMVYLQKENIIDESGMPKERFSAEFPKEGPSILRIQQVVRGDSAAYFCASGPGTAFEAFFGQGTRLTVV.